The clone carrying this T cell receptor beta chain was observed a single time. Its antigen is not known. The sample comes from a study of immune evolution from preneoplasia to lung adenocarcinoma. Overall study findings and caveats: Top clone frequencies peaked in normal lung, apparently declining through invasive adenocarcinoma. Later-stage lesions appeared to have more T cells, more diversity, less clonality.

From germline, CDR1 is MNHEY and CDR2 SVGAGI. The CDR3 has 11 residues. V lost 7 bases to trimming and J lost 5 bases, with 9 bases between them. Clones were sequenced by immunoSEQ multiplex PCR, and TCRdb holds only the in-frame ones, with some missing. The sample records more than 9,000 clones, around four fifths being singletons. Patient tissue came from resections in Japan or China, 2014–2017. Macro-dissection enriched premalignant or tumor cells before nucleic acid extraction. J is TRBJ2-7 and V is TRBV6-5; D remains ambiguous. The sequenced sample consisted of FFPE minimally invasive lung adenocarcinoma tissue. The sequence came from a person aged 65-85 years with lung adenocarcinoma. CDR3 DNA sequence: TGTGCCAGCACCTTCGGAGACGAGCAGTACTTC. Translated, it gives CASTFGDEQYF.